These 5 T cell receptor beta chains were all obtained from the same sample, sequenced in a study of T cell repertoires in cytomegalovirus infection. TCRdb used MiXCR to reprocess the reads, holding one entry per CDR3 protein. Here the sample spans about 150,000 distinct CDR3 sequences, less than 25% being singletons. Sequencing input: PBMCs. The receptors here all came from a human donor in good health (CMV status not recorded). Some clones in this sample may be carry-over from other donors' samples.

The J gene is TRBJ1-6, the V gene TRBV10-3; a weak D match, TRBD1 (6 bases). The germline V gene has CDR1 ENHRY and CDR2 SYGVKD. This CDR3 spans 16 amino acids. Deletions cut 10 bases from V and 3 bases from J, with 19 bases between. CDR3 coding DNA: TGTGCCACCAGGGACAACAGGGCGGTCTATAATTCACCCCTCCACTTT. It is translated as CATRDNRAVYNSPLHF.

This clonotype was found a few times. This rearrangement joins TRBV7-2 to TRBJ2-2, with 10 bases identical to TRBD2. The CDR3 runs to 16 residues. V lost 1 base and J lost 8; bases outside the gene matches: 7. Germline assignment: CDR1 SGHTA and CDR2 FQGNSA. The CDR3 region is CASSLVASGGAGELFF. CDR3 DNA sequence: TGTGCCAGCAGCTTAGTGGCTAGCGGGGGCGCGGGGGAGCTGTTTTTT.

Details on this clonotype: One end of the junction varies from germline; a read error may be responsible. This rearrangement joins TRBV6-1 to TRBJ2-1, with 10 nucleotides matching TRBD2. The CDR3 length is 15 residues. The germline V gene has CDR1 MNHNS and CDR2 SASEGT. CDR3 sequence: CASSEAGLAINEQFF. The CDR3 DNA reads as TGTGCCAGCAGCGAAGCGGGACTAGCGATTAATGAGCAGTTCTTC.

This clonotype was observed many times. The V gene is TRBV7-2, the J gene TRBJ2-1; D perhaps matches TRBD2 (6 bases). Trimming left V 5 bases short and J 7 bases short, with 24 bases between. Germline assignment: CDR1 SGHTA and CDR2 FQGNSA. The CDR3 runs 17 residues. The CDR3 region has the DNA TGTGCCAGCAGCAGTCGCGTGGCCAGAACGGGAGAAAATGAGCAGTTCTTC. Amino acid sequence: CASSSRVARTGENEQFF. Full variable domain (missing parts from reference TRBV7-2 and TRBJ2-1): GAGVSQSPSNKVTEKGKDVELRCDPISGHTALYWYRQSLGQGLEFLIYFQGNSAPDKSGLPSDRFSAERTGGSVSTLTIQRTQQEDSAVYLCASSSRVARTGENEQFFGPGTRLTVL.

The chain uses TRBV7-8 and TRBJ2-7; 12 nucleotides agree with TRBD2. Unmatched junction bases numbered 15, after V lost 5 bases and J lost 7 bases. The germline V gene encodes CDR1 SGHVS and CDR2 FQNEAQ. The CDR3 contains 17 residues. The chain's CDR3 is CASSQGASGGAPWEQYF. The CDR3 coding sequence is TGTGCCAGCAGCCAGGGGGCTAGCGGGGGGGCCCCATGGGAGCAGTACTTC.